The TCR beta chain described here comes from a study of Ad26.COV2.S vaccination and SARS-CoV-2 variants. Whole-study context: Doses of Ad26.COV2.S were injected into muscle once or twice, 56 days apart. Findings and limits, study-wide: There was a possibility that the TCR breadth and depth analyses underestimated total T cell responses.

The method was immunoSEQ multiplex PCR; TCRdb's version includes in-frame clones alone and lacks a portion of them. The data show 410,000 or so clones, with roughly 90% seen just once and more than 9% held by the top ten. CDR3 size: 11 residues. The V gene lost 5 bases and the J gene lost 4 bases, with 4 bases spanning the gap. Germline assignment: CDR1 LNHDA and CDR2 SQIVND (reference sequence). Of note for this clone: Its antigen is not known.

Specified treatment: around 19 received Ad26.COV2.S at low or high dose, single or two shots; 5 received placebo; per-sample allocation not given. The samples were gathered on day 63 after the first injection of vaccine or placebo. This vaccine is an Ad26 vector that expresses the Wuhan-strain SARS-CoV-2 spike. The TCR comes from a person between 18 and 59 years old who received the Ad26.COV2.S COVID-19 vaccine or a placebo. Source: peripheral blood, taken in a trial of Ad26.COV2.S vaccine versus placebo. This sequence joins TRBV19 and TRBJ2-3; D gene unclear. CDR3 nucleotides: TGTGCCAGTAGTCGGGCAGATACGCAGTATTTT. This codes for CASSRADTQYF.